This is a list of T cell receptor beta chains from one sample in a study of technical replicates of blood from a handful of donors. Libraries were prepared by immunoSEQ multiplex PCR; TCRdb keeps only in-frame clonotypes and omits some of them. The sample holds about 66,000 clones, about 97% seen once. Sample: T cells isolated from PBMCs. The receptors originated from a human donor in good health. The CDR3 runs from the conserved cysteine through the conserved F or W. A D gene is named only where the DNA matches it firmly. For some rows the clone size is stated as once, few or many, or as a class when expanded; others skip it.

abundance: .
j_gene: TRBJ2-7
d_gene: .
v_gene: TRBV9
CDR3aa: CASSPSTSDWGAYEQYF
CDR3nt: TGTGCCAGCAGCCCCTCCACGAGCGACTGGGGCGCCTACGAGCAGTACTTC

abundance: .
j_gene: TRBJ1-4
d_gene: TRBD1
v_gene: TRBV15
CDR3aa: CATSRATGTGGEKLFF
CDR3nt: TGTGCCACCAGCAGAGCCACCGGGACAGGGGGTGAAAAACTGTTTTTT

abundance: .
j_gene: TRBJ1-1
d_gene: .
v_gene: TRBV27
CDR3aa: CASSWRAVITEAFF
CDR3nt: TGTGCCAGCAGTTGGCGGGCGGTCATCACTGAAGCTTTCTTT

abundance: .
j_gene: TRBJ2-2
d_gene: .
v_gene: TRBV15
CDR3aa: CATGSGGGYTGELFF
CDR3nt: TGTGCCACAGGGTCCGGCGGCGGGTACACCGGGGAGCTGTTTTTT

abundance: .
j_gene: TRBJ2-3
d_gene: .
v_gene: TRBV11-2
CDR3aa: CASSLGVNTDTQYF
CDR3nt: TGTGCCAGCAGCTTAGGCGTTAACACAGATACGCAGTATTTT

abundance: .
j_gene: TRBJ2-1
d_gene: TRBD2
v_gene: TRBV2
CDR3aa: CASGIAGVGEQFF
CDR3nt: TGTGCCAGTGGGATAGCGGGAGTTGGGGAGCAGTTCTTC

abundance: .
j_gene: TRBJ2-1
d_gene: .
v_gene: TRBV4-2
CDR3aa: CASSLRSNEQFF
CDR3nt: TGTGCCAGCAGCCTCCGGAGCAATGAGCAGTTCTTC

abundance: once
j_gene: TRBJ2-2
d_gene: .
v_gene: TRBV10-3
CDR3aa: CAISAIPGGQRSPNTGELFF
CDR3nt: TGTGCCATCAGTGCCATACCAGGAGGTCAGAGGTCCCCTAACACCGGGGAGCTGTTTTTT

abundance: once
j_gene: TRBJ2-1
d_gene: .
v_gene: TRBV27
CDR3aa: CASSLPTSYEQFF
CDR3nt: TGTGCCAGCAGTTTACCCACTAGCTATGAGCAGTTCTTC

abundance: .
j_gene: TRBJ2-7
d_gene: TRBD2
v_gene: TRBV7-2
CDR3aa: CASSLRPLLAGATYEQYF
CDR3nt: TGTGCCAGCAGCTTAAGGCCCCTCCTAGCGGGAGCCACCTACGAGCAGTACTTC

abundance: .
j_gene: TRBJ2-1
d_gene: .
v_gene: TRBV4-1
CDR3aa: CASSLPMDEQFF
CDR3nt: TGCGCCAGCAGCCTCCCTATGGATGAGCAGTTCTTC

abundance: .
j_gene: TRBJ2-7
d_gene: TRBD2
v_gene: TRBV27
CDR3aa: CASSGTSGGLSYEQYF
CDR3nt: TGTGCCAGCAGCGGGACTAGCGGAGGCCTCTCCTACGAGCAGTACTTC

abundance: .
j_gene: TRBJ2-7
d_gene: .
v_gene: TRBV5-1
CDR3aa: CASSLADPREVQYF
CDR3nt: TGCGCCAGCAGCTTGGCCGACCCGAGGGAAGTGCAGTACTTC

abundance: once
j_gene: TRBJ1-1
d_gene: .
v_gene: TRBV19
CDR3aa: CASSVQGNYYEAFF
CDR3nt: TGTGCCAGTAGTGTACAGGGAAATTACTACGAAGCTTTCTTT

abundance: .
j_gene: TRBJ2-3
d_gene: TRBD2
v_gene: TRBV5-1
CDR3aa: CASRNSGSNTDTQYF
CDR3nt: TGCGCCAGCAGGAATAGCGGGTCGAACACAGATACGCAGTATTTT

abundance: .
j_gene: TRBJ2-2
d_gene: TRBD2
v_gene: TRBV6-5
CDR3aa: CATTRLAGTGELFF
CDR3nt: TGTGCCACCACCAGGCTAGCGGGAACCGGGGAGCTGTTTTTT

abundance: .
j_gene: TRBJ1-2
d_gene: .
v_gene: TRBV9
CDR3aa: CASSASGRDSNYGYTF
CDR3nt: TGTGCCAGCAGCGCCTCGGGCAGGGACTCAAACTATGGCTACACCTTC

abundance: .
j_gene: TRBJ2-7
d_gene: TRBD2
v_gene: TRBV6-5
CDR3aa: CASSGLAGAYEQYF
CDR3nt: TGTGCCAGCAGCGGACTAGCGGGAGCCTACGAGCAGTACTTC

abundance: once
j_gene: TRBJ1-5
d_gene: .
v_gene: TRBV6-5
CDR3aa: CASGIGNQPQHF
CDR3nt: TGTGCCAGCGGCATTGGCAATCAGCCCCAGCATTTT

abundance: .
j_gene: TRBJ1-2
d_gene: .
v_gene: TRBV4-2
CDR3aa: CASSQAEAPSSYGYTF
CDR3nt: TGTGCCAGCAGCCAAGCAGAGGCCCCTAGTAGCTATGGCTACACCTTC

abundance: .
j_gene: TRBJ2-5
d_gene: .
v_gene: TRBV29-1
CDR3aa: CSVRDREETQYF
CDR3nt: TGCAGCGTGCGGGACAGAGAGGAGACCCAGTACTTC

abundance: .
j_gene: TRBJ1-1
d_gene: .
v_gene: TRBV29-1
CDR3aa: CSASGGRWYEAFF
CDR3nt: TGCAGCGCCAGCGGGGGGAGATGGTATGAAGCTTTCTTT

abundance: once
j_gene: TRBJ1-4
d_gene: .
v_gene: TRBV7-9
CDR3aa: CASSRGTSSNEKLFF
CDR3nt: TGTGCCAGCAGCCGAGGGACATCCAGTAATGAAAAACTGTTTTTT

abundance: .
j_gene: TRBJ2-1
d_gene: .
v_gene: TRBV10-1
CDR3aa: CASSESRAGRDEQFF
CDR3nt: TGCGCCAGCAGTGAGTCTCGGGCGGGAAGGGATGAGCAGTTCTTC

abundance: .
j_gene: TRBJ1-2
d_gene: TRBD1
v_gene: TRBV9
CDR3aa: CASSAPDREDGYTF
CDR3nt: TGTGCCAGCAGCGCCCCCGACAGGGAGGATGGCTACACCTTC

abundance: once
j_gene: TRBJ1-4
d_gene: .
v_gene: TRBV4-3
CDR3aa: CASSQDPGREKLFF
CDR3nt: TGCGCCAGCAGCCAAGATCCCGGGCGGGAGAAACTGTTTTTT

abundance: .
j_gene: TRBJ1-1
d_gene: .
v_gene: TRBV19
CDR3aa: CASSKTTVKGSKTEAFF
CDR3nt: TGTGCCAGTAGTAAGACGACGGTTAAAGGGAGTAAAACTGAAGCTTTCTTT

abundance: .
j_gene: TRBJ2-3
d_gene: TRBD2
v_gene: TRBV5-4
CDR3aa: CASSLVGTSGVLGGADTQYF
CDR3nt: TGTGCCAGCAGCTTGGTCGGGACTAGCGGAGTTCTTGGGGGCGCAGATACGCAGTATTTT

abundance: .
j_gene: TRBJ2-7
d_gene: TRBD2
v_gene: TRBV19
CDR3aa: CASSIVLPSGASEEQYF
CDR3nt: TGTGCCAGTAGTATAGTCCTCCCTAGCGGTGCTTCGGAAGAGCAGTACTTC

abundance: .
j_gene: TRBJ1-1
d_gene: .
v_gene: TRBV7-2
CDR3aa: CAVSDSVNTEAFF
CDR3nt: TGTGCTGTAAGTGACTCAGTGAACACTGAAGCTTTCTTT

abundance: .
j_gene: TRBJ2-7
d_gene: TRBD2
v_gene: TRBV27
CDR3aa: CASSLTSGIYEQYF
CDR3nt: TGTGCCAGCAGTTTAACTAGCGGGATTTACGAGCAGTACTTC

abundance: .
j_gene: TRBJ2-3
d_gene: TRBD2
v_gene: TRBV5-1
CDR3aa: CASSASGGTDTQYF
CDR3nt: TGCGCCAGCAGCGCTAGCGGAGGCACAGATACGCAGTATTTT

abundance: .
j_gene: TRBJ1-2
d_gene: .
v_gene: TRBV6-1
CDR3aa: CASHVGGVGYGYTF
CDR3nt: TGTGCCAGCCATGTTGGGGGCGTAGGCTATGGCTACACCTTC

abundance: .
j_gene: TRBJ2-7
d_gene: TRBD1
v_gene: TRBV19
CDR3aa: CASSMQGAYEQYF
CDR3nt: TGTGCCAGTAGTATGCAGGGGGCCTACGAGCAGTACTTC

abundance: .
j_gene: TRBJ1-2
d_gene: .
v_gene: TRBV2
CDR3aa: CASRRITARTF
CDR3nt: TGTGCCAGCAGGAGGATCACGGCCCGTACCTTC

abundance: .
j_gene: TRBJ2-1
d_gene: TRBD2
v_gene: TRBV13
CDR3aa: CASSAERERSYNEQFF
CDR3nt: TGTGCCAGCAGCGCGGAGCGGGAAAGGTCCTACAATGAGCAGTTCTTC

abundance: .
j_gene: TRBJ1-3
d_gene: .
v_gene: TRBV19
CDR3aa: CASSITASVSGNTIYF
CDR3nt: TGTGCCAGTAGTATAACCGCGAGTGTCTCTGGAAACACCATATATTTT

abundance: .
j_gene: TRBJ1-2
d_gene: .
v_gene: TRBV20-1
CDR3aa: CSALGYTF
CDR3nt: TGCAGTGCTCTTGGCTACACCTTC

abundance: .
j_gene: TRBJ2-1
d_gene: .
v_gene: TRBV9
CDR3aa: CASSPHLANSYNEQFF
CDR3nt: TGTGCCAGCAGCCCTCACCTAGCGAACTCCTACAATGAGCAGTTCTTC

abundance: .
j_gene: TRBJ2-3
d_gene: TRBD2
v_gene: TRBV4-1
CDR3aa: CASSLLAGVSDTQYF
CDR3nt: TGCGCCAGCAGCCTACTAGCGGGAGTTTCAGATACGCAGTATTTT

abundance: .
j_gene: TRBJ2-5
d_gene: .
v_gene: TRBV7-8
CDR3aa: CASSVPTQAGYETQYF
CDR3nt: TGTGCCAGCAGCGTACCCACCCAGGCAGGTTACGAGACCCAGTACTTC

abundance: .
j_gene: TRBJ2-3
d_gene: TRBD2
v_gene: TRBV29-1
CDR3aa: CSVPGLAGGQTDTQYF
CDR3nt: TGCAGCGTGCCGGGACTAGCGGGAGGTCAGACAGATACGCAGTATTTT

abundance: .
j_gene: TRBJ2-7
d_gene: TRBD2
v_gene: TRBV19
CDR3aa: CASSGLAGGGSYEQYF
CDR3nt: TGTGCCAGTAGCGGACTAGCGGGGGGAGGTTCCTACGAGCAGTACTTC

abundance: once
j_gene: TRBJ2-1
d_gene: TRBD2
v_gene: TRBV10-3
CDR3aa: CASLENLAGAYNEQFF
CDR3nt: TGTGCCAGCCTAGAAAACTTAGCGGGAGCCTACAATGAGCAGTTCTTC

abundance: .
j_gene: TRBJ2-7
d_gene: TRBD2
v_gene: TRBV5-1
CDR3aa: CASSGLAGGGEQYF
CDR3nt: TGCGCCAGCAGCGGGTTAGCGGGAGGAGGCGAGCAGTACTTC

abundance: .
j_gene: TRBJ1-5
d_gene: TRBD1
v_gene: TRBV28
CDR3aa: CASSRQGLTLLLRNQPQHF
CDR3nt: TGTGCCAGCAGTCGACAGGGTCTCACACTCTTACTCCGCAATCAGCCCCAGCATTTT

abundance: .
j_gene: TRBJ1-3
d_gene: .
v_gene: TRBV20-1
CDR3aa: CSASAGNTIYF
CDR3nt: TGCAGTGCTTCCGCTGGAAACACCATATATTTT

abundance: once
j_gene: TRBJ2-7
d_gene: .
v_gene: TRBV11-3
CDR3aa: CASGLGGREQYF
CDR3nt: TGTGCCAGCGGCTTAGGGGGGCGGGAGCAGTACTTC

abundance: once
j_gene: TRBJ2-7
d_gene: TRBD2
v_gene: TRBV19
CDR3aa: CASSYSAGETYEQYF
CDR3nt: TGTGCCAGTAGTTACTCAGCGGGGGAAACCTACGAGCAGTACTTC